This TCR beta chain was observed in a study of shared clonotypes between healthy human individuals. Assay used: immunoSEQ multiplex PCR; TCRdb lists only in-frame clones, some missing. This table has fewer than 600,000 clones, roughly four fifths appearing once. Germline V gives CDR1 SGHRS, CDR2 YFSETQ. Trimming shortened V by 1 base and J by 1 base, and 13 bases separated the two germline ends. The CDR3 totals 16 residues. This sequence joins TRBV5-1 and TRBJ2-3, with D maybe TRBD1 (5 bases). Sequencing used PBMCs. This sequence originates from a woman in her 40s in good health. Some clones in this sample may be carry-over from other donors' samples. For the CDR3, the DNA is TGCGCCAGCAGCTTGACCCCCAGGGTGGGCACAGATACGCAGTATTTT. Amino acid sequence: CASSLTPRVGTDTQYF.